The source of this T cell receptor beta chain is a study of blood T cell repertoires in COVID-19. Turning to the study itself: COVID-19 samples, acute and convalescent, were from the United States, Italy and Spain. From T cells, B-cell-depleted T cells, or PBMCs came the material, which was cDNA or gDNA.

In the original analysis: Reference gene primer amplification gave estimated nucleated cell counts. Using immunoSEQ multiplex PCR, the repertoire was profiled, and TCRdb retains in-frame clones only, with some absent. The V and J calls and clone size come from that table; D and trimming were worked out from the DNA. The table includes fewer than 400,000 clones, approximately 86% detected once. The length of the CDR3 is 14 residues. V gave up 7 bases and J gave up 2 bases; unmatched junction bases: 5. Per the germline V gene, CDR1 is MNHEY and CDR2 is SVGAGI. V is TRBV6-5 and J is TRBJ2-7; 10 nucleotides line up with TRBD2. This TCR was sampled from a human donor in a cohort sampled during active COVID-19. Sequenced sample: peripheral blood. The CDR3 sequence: CASITSGTTYEQYF. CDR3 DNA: TGTGCCAGCATTACTAGCGGGACAACCTACGAGCAGTACTTC.